This is a list of T cell receptor beta chains from one sample in a study of blood T cell repertoires in COVID-19. The data were produced by immunoSEQ multiplex PCR, yet TCRdb's version contains in-frame clones alone and is incomplete. The data contain 120,000 to 150,000 clones, over 75% of them singletons. Material for sequencing was peripheral blood. These receptors came from a human donor in a cohort sampled during active COVID-19. Both conserved end residues are part of each CDR3. A D gene is named only where the DNA matches it firmly. Rows may omit the clone size; those that give it use once, few, many or a size class.

V gene	D gene	clone size	J gene	CDR3 protein	CDR3 DNA
TRBV27	TRBD2	NA	TRBJ2-1	CASSSPSGRYNEQFF	TGTGCCAGCAGTTCCCCTAGCGGGAGGTACAATGAGCAGTTCTTC
TRBV12-3/TRBV12-4	TRBD2	NA	TRBJ2-1	CASSHSGRDEQFF	TGTGCCAGCAGTCATAGCGGGAGAGATGAGCAGTTCTTC
TRBV7-2	TRBD2	NA	TRBJ2-1	CASSLATGGGYNEQFF	TGTGCCAGCAGCTTAGCGACGGGAGGGGGTTACAATGAGCAGTTCTTC
TRBV30	NA	NA	TRBJ1-1	CAWNRETEAFF	TGTGCCTGGAACAGGGAAACTGAAGCTTTCTTT
TRBV27	NA	NA	TRBJ1-5	CASSLSATNQPQHF	TGTGCCAGCAGTTTATCAGCTACCAATCAGCCCCAGCATTTT
TRBV5-1	TRBD2	NA	TRBJ2-1	CASSWGAGPVNEQFF	TGCGCCAGCAGCTGGGGAGCGGGGCCCGTCAATGAGCAGTTCTTC
TRBV27	NA	NA	TRBJ2-7	CASKRESSYEQYF	TGTGCCAGCAAAAGGGAGAGCTCCTACGAGCAGTACTTC
TRBV6-6	NA	once	TRBJ1-6	CASSHPGPGSYNSPLHF	TGTGCCAGCAGTCACCCGGGCCCGGGGTCCTATAATTCACCCCTCCACTTT
TRBV2	TRBD1	NA	TRBJ2-5	CASSVDRGGEETQYF	TGTGCCAGCAGTGTGGACAGGGGGGGAGAAGAGACCCAGTACTTC
TRBV9	TRBD1	once	TRBJ2-1	CASSAWTGGRDEQFF	TGTGCCAGCAGCGCCTGGACAGGGGGTCGCGATGAGCAGTTCTTC
TRBV6-2/TRBV6-3	TRBD1	NA	TRBJ2-7	CASSYSDRALSGYEQYF	TGTGCCAGCAGTTACTCAGACAGGGCGCTGTCGGGCTACGAGCAGTACTTC
TRBV4-2	NA	NA	TRBJ2-2	CASSPGLNTGELFF	TGTGCCAGCAGCCCGGGACTCAACACCGGGGAGCTGTTTTTT
TRBV3-1/TRBV3-2	NA	NA	TRBJ2-5	CASSQLREGTQYF	TGTGCCAGCAGCCAACTCCGAGAGGGAACCCAGTACTTC
TRBV7-2	TRBD1	NA	TRBJ2-1	CASSLATTGAYNEQFF	TGTGCCAGCAGCTTAGCGACAACAGGGGCCTACAATGAGCAGTTCTTC
TRBV30	TRBD1	NA	TRBJ1-3	CAWRGDRVAGNTIYF	TGTGCCTGGAGAGGGGACAGGGTGGCGGGAAACACCATATATTTT
TRBV5-1	TRBD1	NA	TRBJ2-3	CATLAGTGPTDTQYF	TGCGCCACCTTGGCCGGGACAGGGCCCACAGATACGCAGTATTTT
TRBV9	NA	NA	TRBJ1-1	CASSVQVNTEAFF	TGTGCCAGCAGCGTTCAGGTGAACACTGAAGCTTTCTTT
TRBV5-8	NA	NA	TRBJ2-3	CASSLPGDVRDTQYF	TGTGCCAGCAGCTTGCCGGGAGACGTGAGAGATACGCAGTATTTT
TRBV6-5	NA	NA	TRBJ1-6	CASSYSGVGWNSPLHF	TGTGCCAGCAGTTACAGCGGCGTTGGGTGGAATTCACCCCTCCACTTT
TRBV6-5	NA	NA	TRBJ2-1	CASRGGQPYNEQFF	TGTGCCAGCAGGGGGGGACAGCCTTACAATGAGCAGTTCTTC
TRBV9	TRBD2	NA	TRBJ2-2	CASSVGPGLADTGELFF	TGTGCCAGCAGCGTAGGGCCGGGACTAGCGGACACCGGGGAGCTGTTTTTT
TRBV19	TRBD2	NA	TRBJ2-2	CATRTSGRVSNTGELFF	TGTGCCACCAGGACTAGCGGGAGGGTCAGTAACACCGGGGAGCTGTTTTTT
TRBV19	NA	NA	TRBJ1-2	CASRPLEGDYYGYTF	TGTGCCAGTCGTCCCCTTGAGGGTGACTACTATGGCTACACCTTC
TRBV28	NA	NA	TRBJ2-5	CASSFSRETQYF	TGTGCCAGCAGTTTTTCGAGGGAGACCCAGTACTTC
TRBV18	NA	NA	TRBJ2-2	CASSPEDDSTGELFF	TGTGCCAGCTCACCCGAAGATGACTCCACCGGGGAGCTGTTTTTT
TRBV18	NA	NA	TRBJ1-5	CASSPMGGYSGNQPQHF	TGTGCCAGCTCACCAATGGGGGGATATAGTGGCAATCAGCCCCAGCATTTT